This T cell receptor beta chain stems from a study of early T cells in non-severe SARS-CoV-2 infection. This clonotype turned up a few times. TCRdb analysed the 5' RACE reads with MiXCR anew, one entry per CDR3 protein. This sample carries fewer than 100,000 distinct CDR3 sequences, 16% of them seen once, and the ten largest clones take approximately 2.9%. Germline values: CDR1 MNHEY, CDR2 SMNVEV (reference sequence). Trimming at V came to 6 bases and at J to 2 bases, leaving 13 bases not matched to a gene. This CDR3 is 16 amino acids long. The origin of this receptor is an adult who was a healthcare worker with PCR-confirmed SARS-CoV-2 infection or an uninfected control (not recorded which). Specimen: whole blood. The chain uses TRBV27 and TRBJ2-7; 7 bases match TRBD1. CDR3 loop: CASSFRGRLPPYEQYF. The DNA for the CDR3 is TGTGCCAGCAGCTTTAGGGGGCGGCTCCCTCCCTACGAGCAGTACTTC.